The entry that follows covers one T cell receptor beta chain sequence. As yet, its antigen is unknown. This CDR3 contains 15 residues. The ends lost 6 bases at V and 5 bases at J; junction bases unmatched: 7. Germline V gene lookup returns CDR1 SNHLY and CDR2 FYNNEI. The PCR was carried out with 60 Vbeta primers and 13 Jbeta primers. Data came from immunoSEQ multiplex PCR; TCRdb stores just in-frame clones and leaves some out. The table for this sample gives about 170,000 clones. These data come from a study of cytomegalovirus exposure and HLA in healthy donors. As for the study in general: For the roughly 400 genotyped donors, approximately 83% fell within the Caucasian-associated ancestry cluster.

Notes on the study in general: The authors later found HLA-associated TCR beta chains more clonally expanded than equally common others.

V gene TRBV2 combines with J gene TRBJ2-1; 10 nucleotides line up with TRBD1. The TCR originated in a woman aged 18-29 years in good health and CMV-seropositive. The sample consisted of PBMCs. The CDR3 is CASRADRGGHNEQFF. DNA of the CDR3: TGTGCCAGCAGGGCGGACAGGGGGGGCCACAATGAGCAGTTCTTC.